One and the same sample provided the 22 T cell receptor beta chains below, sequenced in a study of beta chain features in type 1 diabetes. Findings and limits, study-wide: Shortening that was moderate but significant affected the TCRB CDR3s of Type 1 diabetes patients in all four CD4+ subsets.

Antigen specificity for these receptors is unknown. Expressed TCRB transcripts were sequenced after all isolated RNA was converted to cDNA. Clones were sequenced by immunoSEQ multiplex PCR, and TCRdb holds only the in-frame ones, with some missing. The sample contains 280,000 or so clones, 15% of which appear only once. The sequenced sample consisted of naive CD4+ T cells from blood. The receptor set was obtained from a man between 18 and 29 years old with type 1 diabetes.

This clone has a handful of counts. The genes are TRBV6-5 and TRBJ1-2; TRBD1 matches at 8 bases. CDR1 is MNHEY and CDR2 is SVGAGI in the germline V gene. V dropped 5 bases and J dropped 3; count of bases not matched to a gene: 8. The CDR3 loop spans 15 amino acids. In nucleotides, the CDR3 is TGTGCCAGCAGTCGTACCAGGGGGCGCGACTATGGCTACACCTTC. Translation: CASSRTRGRDYGYTF.

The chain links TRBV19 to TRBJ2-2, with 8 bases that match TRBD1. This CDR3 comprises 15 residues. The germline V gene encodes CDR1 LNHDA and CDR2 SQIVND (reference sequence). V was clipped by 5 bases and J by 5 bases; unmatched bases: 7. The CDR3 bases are TGTGCCAGTAGTCCGTGGACAGGGACGACCGGGGAGCTGTTTTTT. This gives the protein CASSPWTGTTGELFF.

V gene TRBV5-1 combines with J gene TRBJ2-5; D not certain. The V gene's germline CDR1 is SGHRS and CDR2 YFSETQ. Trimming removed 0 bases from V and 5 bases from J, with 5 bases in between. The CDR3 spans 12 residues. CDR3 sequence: CASSLASETQYF. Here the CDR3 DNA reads TGCGCCAGCAGCTTGGCGTCGGAGACCCAGTACTTC.

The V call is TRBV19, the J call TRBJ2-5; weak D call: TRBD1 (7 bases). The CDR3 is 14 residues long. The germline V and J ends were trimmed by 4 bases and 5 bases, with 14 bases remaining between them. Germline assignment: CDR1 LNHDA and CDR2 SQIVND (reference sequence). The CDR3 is CASSRRQGGETQYF. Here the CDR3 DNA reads TGTGCCAGTAGTAGGAGACAGGGAGGTGAGACCCAGTACTTC.

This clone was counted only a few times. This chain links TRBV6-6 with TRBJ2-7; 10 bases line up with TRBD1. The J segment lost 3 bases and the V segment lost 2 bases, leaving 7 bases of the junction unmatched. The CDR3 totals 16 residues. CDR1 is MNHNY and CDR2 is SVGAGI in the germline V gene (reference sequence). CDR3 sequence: CASSYDRGLVGYEQYF. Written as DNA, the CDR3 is TGTGCCAGCAGTTACGACAGGGGGCTGGTTGGCTACGAGCAGTACTTC.

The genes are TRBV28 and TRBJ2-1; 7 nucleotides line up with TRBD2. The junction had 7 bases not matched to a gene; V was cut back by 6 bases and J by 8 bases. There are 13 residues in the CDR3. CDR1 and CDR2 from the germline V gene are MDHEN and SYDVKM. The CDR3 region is CASRGGGPHEQFF. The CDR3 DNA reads TGTGCCAGCAGGGGGGGAGGGCCTCATGAGCAGTTCTTC.

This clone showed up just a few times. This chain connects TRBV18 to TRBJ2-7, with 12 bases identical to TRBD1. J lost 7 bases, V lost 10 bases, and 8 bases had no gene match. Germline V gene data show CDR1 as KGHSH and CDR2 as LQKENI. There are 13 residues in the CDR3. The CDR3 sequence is CATQGQGAVEQYF. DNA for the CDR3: TGTGCCACGCAGGGACAGGGGGCGGTTGAGCAGTACTTC.

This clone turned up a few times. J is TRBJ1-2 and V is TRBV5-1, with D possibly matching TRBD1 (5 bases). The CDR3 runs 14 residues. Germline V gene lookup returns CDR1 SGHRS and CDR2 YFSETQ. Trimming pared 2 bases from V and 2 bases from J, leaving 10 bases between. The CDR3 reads CASSFQGGNYGYTF. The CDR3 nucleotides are TGCGCCAGCAGCTTCCAGGGTGGAAACTATGGCTACACCTTC. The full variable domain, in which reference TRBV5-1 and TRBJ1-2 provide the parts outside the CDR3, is KAGVTQTPRYLIKTRGQQVTLSCSPISGHRSVSWYQQTPGQGLQFLFEYFSETQRNKGNFPGRFSGRQFSNSRSEMNVSTLELGDSALYLCASSFQGGNYGYTFGSGTRLTVV.

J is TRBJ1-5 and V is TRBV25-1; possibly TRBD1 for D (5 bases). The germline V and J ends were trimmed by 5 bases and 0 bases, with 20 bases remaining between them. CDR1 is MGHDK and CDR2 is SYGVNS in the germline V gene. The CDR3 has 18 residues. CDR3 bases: TGTGCCAGCAGTAGAAGAACAGGCCATCCCGTTAGCAATCAGCCCCAGCATTTT. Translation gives CASSRRTGHPVSNQPQHF.

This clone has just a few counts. The CDR3 coding sequence is TGTGCCAGCAGCTCCCGACTAGCGGACTACGAGCAGTACTTC. This encodes CASSSRLADYEQYF. The chain combines TRBV7-2 with TRBJ2-7, with 9 nucleotides matching TRBD2. The V gene's germline CDR1 is SGHTA and CDR2 FQGNSA. J gave up 3 bases and V 4 bases, and 4 bases lay outside the gene matches. This CDR3 comprises 14 residues.

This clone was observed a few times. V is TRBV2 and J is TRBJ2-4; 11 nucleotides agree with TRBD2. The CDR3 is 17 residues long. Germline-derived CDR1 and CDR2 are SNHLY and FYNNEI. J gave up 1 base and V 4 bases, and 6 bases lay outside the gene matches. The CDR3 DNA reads TGTGCCAGCAGTGTCGGACGGACTAGCGGGGCCAAAAACATTCAGTACTTC. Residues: CASSVGRTSGAKNIQYF.

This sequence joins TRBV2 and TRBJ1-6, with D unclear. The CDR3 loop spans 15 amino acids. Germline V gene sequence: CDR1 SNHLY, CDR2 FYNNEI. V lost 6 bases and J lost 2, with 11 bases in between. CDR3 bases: TGTGCCAGCAGGCGGGGAGGACCCTATAATTCACCCCTCCACTTT. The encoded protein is CASRRGGPYNSPLHF.

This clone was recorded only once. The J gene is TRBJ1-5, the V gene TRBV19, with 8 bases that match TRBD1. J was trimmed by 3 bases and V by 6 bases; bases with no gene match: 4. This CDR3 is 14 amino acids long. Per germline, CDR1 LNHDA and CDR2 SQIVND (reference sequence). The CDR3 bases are TGTGCCAGTAGCTGGACAGGGAACAATCAGCCCCAGCATTTT. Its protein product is CASSWTGNNQPQHF.

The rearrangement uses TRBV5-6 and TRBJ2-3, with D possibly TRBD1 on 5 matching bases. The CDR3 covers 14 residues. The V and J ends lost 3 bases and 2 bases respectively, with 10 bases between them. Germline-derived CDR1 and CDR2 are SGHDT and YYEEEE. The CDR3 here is CASSSQGATDTQYF. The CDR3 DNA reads TGTGCCAGCAGCTCCCAAGGGGCCACAGATACGCAGTATTTT.

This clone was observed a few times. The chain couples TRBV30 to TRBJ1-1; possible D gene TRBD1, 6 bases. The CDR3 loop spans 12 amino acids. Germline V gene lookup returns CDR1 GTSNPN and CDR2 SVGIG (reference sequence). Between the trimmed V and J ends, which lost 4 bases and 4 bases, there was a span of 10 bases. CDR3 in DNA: TGTGCCTGGAACAGGGTGGGCACTGAAGCTTTCTTT. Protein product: CAWNRVGTEAFF.

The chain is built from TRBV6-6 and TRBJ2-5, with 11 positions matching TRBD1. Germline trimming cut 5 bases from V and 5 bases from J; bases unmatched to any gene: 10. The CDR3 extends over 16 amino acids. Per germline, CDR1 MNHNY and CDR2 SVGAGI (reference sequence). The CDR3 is CASSTGQGAFGETQYF. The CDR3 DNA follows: TGTGCCAGCAGTACCGGACAGGGGGCCTTCGGCGAGACCCAGTACTTC.

The CDR3 protein is CASSIGTSGSIYEQYF. The CDR3, as DNA: TGTGCCAGCAGCATCGGGACTAGCGGGAGTATATACGAGCAGTACTTC. The chain combines TRBV7-9 with TRBJ2-7, with TRBD2 identical over 14 bases. Germline trimming cut 5 bases from V and 4 bases from J; bases unmatched to any gene: 7. The CDR3 runs to 16 residues. CDR1 is SEHNR and CDR2 is FQNEAQ in the germline V gene (reference sequence).

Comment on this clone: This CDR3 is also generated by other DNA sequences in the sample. CDR3 bases: TGTGCCAGCAGCGTCGGACTAGCGGGGGGAGACAATGAGCAGTTCTTC. It encodes CASSVGLAGGDNEQFF. The chain carries TRBV9 and TRBJ2-1; TRBD2 aligns across 14 bases. The germline gives CDR1 SGDLS, CDR2 YYNGEE. Trimming at V came to 2 bases and at J to 5 bases, leaving 3 bases not matched to a gene. The CDR3 totals 16 residues.

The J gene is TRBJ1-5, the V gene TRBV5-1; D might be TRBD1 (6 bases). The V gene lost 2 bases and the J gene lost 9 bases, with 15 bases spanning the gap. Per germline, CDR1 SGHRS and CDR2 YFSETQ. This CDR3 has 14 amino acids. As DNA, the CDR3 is TGCGCCAGCAGCTTAACAACAGGGAAGGGGCCCCAGCATTTT. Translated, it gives CASSLTTGKGPQHF. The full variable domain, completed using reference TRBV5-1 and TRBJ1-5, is KAGVTQTPRYLIKTRGQQVTLSCSPISGHRSVSWYQQTPGQGLQFLFEYFSETQRNKGNFPGRFSGRQFSNSRSEMNVSTLELGDSALYLCASSLTTGKGPQHFGDGTRLSIL.

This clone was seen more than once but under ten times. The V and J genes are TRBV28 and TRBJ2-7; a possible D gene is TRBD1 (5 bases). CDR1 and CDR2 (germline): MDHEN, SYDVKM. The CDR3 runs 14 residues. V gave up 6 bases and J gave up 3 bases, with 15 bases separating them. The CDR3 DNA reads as TGTGCCAGCAGCAACTCCGGACACCACTACGAGCAGTACTTC. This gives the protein CASSNSGHHYEQYF. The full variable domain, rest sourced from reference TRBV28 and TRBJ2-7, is DVKVTQSSRYLVKRTGEKVFLECVQDMDHENMFWYRQDPGLGLRLIYFSYDVKMKEKGDIPEGYSVSREKKERFSLILESASTNQTSMYLCASSNSGHHYEQYFGPGTRLTVT.

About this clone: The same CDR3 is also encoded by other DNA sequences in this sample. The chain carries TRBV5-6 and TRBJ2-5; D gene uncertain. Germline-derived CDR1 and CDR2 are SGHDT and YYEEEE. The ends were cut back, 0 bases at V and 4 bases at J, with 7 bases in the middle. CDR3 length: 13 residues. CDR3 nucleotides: TGTGCCAGCAGCTTGGCCGGTTTAGAGACCCAGTACTTC. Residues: CASSLAGLETQYF.

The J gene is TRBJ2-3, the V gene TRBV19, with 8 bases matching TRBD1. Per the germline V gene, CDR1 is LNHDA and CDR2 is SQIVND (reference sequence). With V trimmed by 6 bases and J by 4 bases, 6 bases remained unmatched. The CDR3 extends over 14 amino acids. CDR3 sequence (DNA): TGTGCCAGTAGCACAGGGGGGAAGGCAGATACGCAGTATTTT. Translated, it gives CASSTGGKADTQYF.